The entry below gives a single T cell receptor (beta chain) sequence along with its context. Profiling relied on immunoSEQ multiplex PCR, and the TCRdb table lists in-frame clones only, not all of them. The sample carries fewer than 300,000 clones, 65% to 85% recorded once. The data were obtained in a study of blood T cell repertoires in COVID-19. V was clipped by 4 bases and J by 7 bases; unmatched bases: 9. Germline V gene sequence: CDR1 SQVTM, CDR2 ANQGSEA. The CDR3 consists of 14 residues. The sample comprised peripheral blood. The chain couples TRBV29-1 to TRBJ2-1; 8 bases are a match to TRBD2. The receptor's source is a man older than 75 with acute or convalescent COVID-19. CDR3 residues: CSVGGSSGLNEQFF. The CDR3 DNA follows: TGCAGCGTTGGAGGGTCTAGCGGGTTGAATGAGCAGTTCTTC.